This is a list of T cell receptor beta chains from one sample in a study of blood T cell repertoires in COVID-19. The data were produced by immunoSEQ multiplex PCR, yet TCRdb's version contains in-frame clones alone and is incomplete. The data show 470,000 or so clones, 80% to 90% seen once. The sequenced sample consisted of peripheral blood. The receptors derive from a woman under 40 with acute or convalescent COVID-19. Both conserved end residues are part of each CDR3. The order of the fields is V gene, J gene, CDR3 length, D gene, clone size, CDR3 protein, CDR3 DNA. The D gene is left open where the match is weak. Size values are once, few and many counts, or a class for expanded clones, and some rows have none.

TRBV29-1	TRBJ1-2	14	TRBD1	NA	CSVDRREQGNGYTF	TGCAGCGTTGATAGGCGGGAACAGGGGAATGGCTACACCTTC
TRBV27	TRBJ2-2	16	NA	NA	CASSPIGGANTGELFF	TGTGCCAGCAGTCCCATTGGAGGCGCGAACACCGGGGAGCTGTTTTTT
TRBV2	TRBJ2-7	13	TRBD1	NA	CATAGQGSYEQYF	TGTGCCACCGCGGGACAGGGGTCCTACGAGCAGTACTTC
TRBV29-1	TRBJ1-2	13	TRBD1	NA	CSVEDRTGGGYTF	TGCAGCGTTGAAGATCGGACAGGAGGTGGCTACACCTTC
TRBV28	TRBJ1-1	14	NA	NA	CASSLSHGDTEAFF	TGTGCCAGCAGTTTATCACACGGAGACACTGAAGCTTTCTTT
TRBV5-1	TRBJ2-3	17	TRBD2	NA	CASSFPSSGGFTDTQYF	TGCGCCAGCAGCTTCCCATCTAGCGGGGGGTTCACAGATACGCAGTATTTT
TRBV5-8	TRBJ1-1	15	TRBD1	once	CASSFYGTGATEAFF	TGTGCCAGCAGCTTTTATGGGACAGGGGCCACTGAAGCTTTCTTT
TRBV7-9	TRBJ2-3	12	NA	once	CASSSLTDTQYF	TGTGCCAGCAGCTCCCTGACAGATACGCAGTATTTT
TRBV30	TRBJ1-1	12	TRBD1	NA	CVWKLQGAGAFF	TGTGTCTGGAAATTACAGGGGGCGGGAGCTTTCTTT
TRBV10-3	TRBJ2-2	14	NA	NA	CAISESQAPGELFF	TGTGCCATCAGTGAGTCTCAAGCCCCCGGGGAGCTGTTTTTT
TRBV27	TRBJ2-7	11	NA	NA	CASNYGFEQYF	TGTGCCAGCAATTACGGTTTCGAGCAGTACTTC
TRBV11-3	TRBJ2-1	14	TRBD1	NA	CASSARDREAEQFF	TGTGCCAGCAGCGCCCGGGACAGGGAGGCAGAGCAGTTCTTC
TRBV14	TRBJ1-1	14	NA	NA	CASSLPLSNTEAFF	TGTGCCAGCAGTCTCCCTCTGTCGAACACTGAAGCTTTCTTT
TRBV6-2/TRBV6-3	TRBJ2-1	15	TRBD2	NA	CASSRLAGRYNEQFF	TGTGCCAGCAGTAGACTAGCGGGGCGCTACAATGAGCAGTTCTTC
TRBV27	TRBJ1-1	14	NA	NA	CASSFGGGPTEAFF	TGTGCCAGCAGTTTCGGGGGGGGGCCCACGGAAGCTTTCTTT
TRBV2	TRBJ1-2	14	TRBD1	NA	CASRALGTGGGYTF	TGTGCCAGCAGGGCCCTCGGGACAGGGGGTGGCTACACCTTC
TRBV2	TRBJ2-7	11	NA	NA	CASYELYEQYF	TGTGCCAGCTATGAGTTATACGAGCAGTACTTC
TRBV5-1	TRBJ2-2	15	NA	NA	CASSLKAGTTGELFF	TGCGCCAGCAGCTTAAAAGCAGGGACAACCGGGGAGCTGTTTTTT
TRBV28	TRBJ2-7	12	NA	NA	CASSTGYGAQYF	TGTGCCAGCAGTACAGGGTACGGCGCGCAGTACTTC
TRBV6-6	TRBJ1-1	12	NA	large	CASSYFLTEAFF	TGTGCCAGCAGTTACTTCTTGACTGAAGCTTTCTTT
TRBV14	TRBJ2-6	16	NA	NA	CASSQDRGGGANVLTF	TGTGCCAGCAGCCAAGATCGGGGTGGTGGGGCCAACGTCCTGACTTTC
TRBV4-1	TRBJ2-1	16	TRBD2	NA	CASSRKAGGQYNEQFF	TGCGCCAGCAGCCGAAAAGCGGGGGGGCAATACAATGAGCAGTTCTTC
TRBV6-5	TRBJ1-2	15	NA	few	CASSYSNSVHYGYTF	TGTGCCAGCAGTTACTCGAATTCAGTACACTATGGCTACACCTTC
TRBV24-1	TRBJ1-2	14	NA	NA	CATSDFRTLYGYTF	TGTGCCACCAGTGATTTTAGGACACTCTATGGCTACACCTTC
TRBV6-5	TRBJ1-6	15	NA	NA	CASSYSKHLESPLHF	TGTGCCAGCAGTTACTCGAAACATTTGGAGTCACCCCTCCACTTT
TRBV28	TRBJ2-7	11	NA	NA	CASARVYEQYF	TGTGCCAGCGCTCGGGTTTACGAGCAGTACTTC
TRBV5-1	TRBJ2-7	16	TRBD1	NA	CASSLVGTGGGYEQYF	TGCGCCAGCAGCTTGGTAGGGACAGGGGGCGGCTACGAGCAGTACTTC
TRBV30	TRBJ1-2	13	NA	NA	CAWSAGFQGGYTF	TGTGCCTGGAGTGCTGGGTTTCAGGGGGGCTACACCTTC
TRBV5-1	TRBJ2-2	15	NA	NA	CASSSTGTNTGELFF	TGCGCCAGCAGCAGTACAGGAACGAACACCGGGGAGCTGTTTTTT
TRBV27	TRBJ2-3	13	TRBD1	NA	CATSQGSADTQYF	TGTGCCACCTCACAGGGGAGTGCAGATACGCAGTATTTT
TRBV6-5	TRBJ1-1	14	NA	once	CASRRPRDRTEAFF	TGTGCCAGCAGGAGACCCAGGGATCGCACTGAAGCTTTCTTT
TRBV7-9	TRBJ2-7	15	TRBD2	NA	CASSLGRGKSYEQYF	TGTGCCAGCAGCTTGGGGCGGGGGAAGTCCTACGAGCAGTACTTC
TRBV27	TRBJ2-1	16	NA	NA	CASSSPGHRRYNEQFF	TGTGCCAGCAGTTCGCCGGGACACCGACGCTACAATGAGCAGTTCTTC